The 21 T cell receptor beta chains in this list originate from one sample, sequenced in a study of Ad26.COV2.S vaccination and SARS-CoV-2 variants. Produced via immunoSEQ multiplex PCR; TCRdb's table is partial and in-frame only. This sample has roughly 350,000 clones, with roughly 87% found just once. Treatment specified: around 19 received Ad26.COV2.S at low or high dose, single or two shots; roughly five received placebo; per-sample allocation not given. Repertoires come from day 63 after the first vaccine or placebo injection. The sequenced sample was peripheral blood, obtained in a trial of Ad26.COV2.S vaccine versus placebo. These receptors all stem from a person aged 18-65 years who received the Ad26.COV2.S COVID-19 vaccine or a placebo.

CDR3 sequence (DNA): TGCGCCAGCAGCCAAGGGACAGGGGCAACTCACAATGAGCAGTTCTTC. Its translation: CASSQGTGATHNEQFF. The rearrangement joins TRBV4-3 to TRBJ2-1, with 9 bases aligning to TRBD1. V was pared by 1 base and J by 5 bases, with 6 bases of the junction left unmatched. Germline CDR1 reads LGHNA; CDR2 reads YSLEER. The CDR3 covers 16 residues.

J is TRBJ2-5 and V is TRBV18, with D possibly being TRBD1 (6 bases). Germline CDR1 and CDR2: KGHSH and LQKENI. Trimming stripped 3 bases from V and 1 base from J, with 12 bases between. This CDR3 is built from 15 residues. Written as DNA, the CDR3 is TGTGCCAGCTCACCGCTAAACAGGGTCCAAGAGACCCAGTACTTC. The encoded protein is CASSPLNRVQETQYF.

The V and J genes are TRBV3-1 (or the pseudogene TRBV3-2) and TRBJ2-2; TRBD2 matches 8 bases. The trim removed 2 bases at V and 8 bases at J, leaving 13 bases unmatched. This CDR3 region has 17 residues. Looked up from germline, CDR1 is LGHDT and CDR2 is YNNKEL (reference sequence). The CDR3 region is CASSQLAGWSKKGELFF. The DNA of the CDR3 is TGTGCCAGCAGCCAATTAGCGGGGTGGTCCAAGAAAGGGGAGCTGTTTTTT.

The V call is TRBV2, the J call TRBJ1-4, with 9 bases matching TRBD1. This CDR3 region has 15 residues. Per the germline V gene, CDR1 is SNHLY and CDR2 is FYNNEI. V shed 2 bases, J shed 8 bases, and the junction held 6 bases outside the gene matches. DNA for the CDR3: TGTGCCAGCAGTGAAAATCACAGGGGGCGAGAAAAACTGTTTTTT. It encodes CASSENHRGREKLFF.

The CDR3 spells CASSGGGASPEQETQYF. DNA for the CDR3: TGTGCCAGCAGTGGAGGGGGGGCGTCCCCGGAGCAAGAGACCCAGTACTTC. J is TRBJ2-5 and V is TRBV2, with a weak D call TRBD2 (7 bases). The germline V gene encodes CDR1 SNHLY and CDR2 FYNNEI. Trimming took off 4 bases at V and 2 bases at J, with 20 bases between the two ends. This CDR3 contains 17 residues.

This clone was seen only a few times. The chain couples TRBV13 to TRBJ1-1, with D possibly matching TRBD1 (5 bases). This CDR3 has 12 amino acids. Germline assignment: CDR1 PRHDT and CDR2 FYEKMQ (reference sequence). V was trimmed by 6 bases and J by 7 bases, leaving 12 bases between them. CDR3 in DNA: TGTGCCAGCAGTACACTTAGGGGTGAAGCTTTCTTT. Protein product: CASSTLRGEAFF.

The chain is built from TRBV14 and TRBJ1-4; D ambiguous. The CDR3 has 15 amino acids. The V gene's germline CDR1 is SGHDN and CDR2 FVKESK. The germline V and J ends were trimmed by 1 base and 2 bases, with 8 bases remaining between them. The CDR3 here is CASSQVGSTNEKLFF. CDR3 in DNA: TGTGCCAGCAGCCAAGTAGGGTCCACTAATGAAAAACTGTTTTTT.

V and J are TRBV6-5 and TRBJ1-2, with a tentative D call TRBD1 (6 bases). This CDR3 has 15 amino acids. V gave up 2 bases and J gave up 4 bases, with 14 bases separating them. Germline V gene sequence: CDR1 MNHEY, CDR2 SVGAGI. CDR3 loop: CASSYQLQGAYGYTF. The CDR3 DNA is TGTGCCAGCAGTTACCAACTACAGGGAGCCTATGGCTACACCTTC.

The chain joins TRBV15 to TRBJ2-1; D tentatively fits TRBD1 or TRBD2 (5 bases each). Germline loops: CDR1 LNHNV, CDR2 YYDKDF (reference sequence). Trimming removed 3 bases from V and 7 bases from J, with 13 bases in between. The CDR3 runs to 14 residues. This chain's CDR3 is CATSRGVSVNEQFF. CDR3 nucleotides: TGTGCCACCAGCAGGGGGGTGAGCGTGAATGAGCAGTTCTTC. The full variable domain, in which reference TRBV15 and TRBJ2-1 provide the parts outside the CDR3, is DAMVIQNPRYQVTQFGKPVTLSCSQTLNHNVMYWYQQKSSQAPKLLFHYYDKDFNNEADTPDNFQSRRPNTSFCFLDIRSPGLGDTAMYLCATSRGVSVNEQFFGPGTRLTVL.

This sequence joins TRBV15 and TRBJ1-5, with a tentative D call TRBD1 (5 bases). Germline-derived CDR1 and CDR2 are LNHNV and YYDKDF (reference sequence). V shed 3 bases and J shed 0 bases, with 18 bases lying between them. The CDR3 has 18 amino acids. CDR3 nucleotides: TGTGCCACCAGCAGGATAGGGGTCGAAGGACATAGCAATCAGCCCCAGCATTTT. This sequence encodes CATSRIGVEGHSNQPQHF.

The chain employs TRBV10-2 and TRBJ2-7; a weak D match, TRBD1 (6 bases). Germline V gene lookup returns CDR1 WSHSY and CDR2 SAAADI. Trimming took off 8 bases at V and 3 bases at J, with 17 bases between the two ends. The CDR3 length is 14 residues. This chain's CDR3 is CASGAGARIYEQYF. In DNA form, the CDR3 reads TGCGCCAGCGGGGCAGGGGCCCGAATCTACGAGCAGTACTTC.

This clone came up once. The chain recombines TRBV9 with TRBJ1-2; D remains unclear. Germline CDR1 is SGDLS and CDR2 is YYNGEE. The CDR3 loop spans 15 amino acids. V lost 0 bases to trimming and J lost 0 bases, with 9 bases between them. Here the CDR3 reads CASSVEPETNYGYTF. In DNA, the CDR3 is TGTGCCAGCAGCGTAGAGCCAGAGACTAACTATGGCTACACCTTC.

The chain joins TRBV7-9 to TRBJ2-5, with 8 bases matching TRBD1. Germline values: CDR1 SEHNR, CDR2 FQNEAQ (reference sequence). The CDR3 totals 13 residues. The V gene end was trimmed by 8 bases and the J gene end by 5 bases; junction bases not matched to a gene: 7. In DNA form, the CDR3 reads TGTGCCAGCTCGGACAGGGTTGAGGAGACCCAGTACTTC. Protein product: CASSDRVEETQYF.

The CDR3 protein is CASSRTGTEYYEQYF. CDR3 sequence (DNA): TGTGCCAGCAGTAGAACCGGGACAGAGTACTACGAGCAGTACTTC. This chain joins TRBV27 and TRBJ2-7; 7 positions match TRBD1. Germline V gives CDR1 MNHEY, CDR2 SMNVEV (reference sequence). This CDR3 is 15 amino acids long. V lost 5 bases to trimming and J lost 3 bases; unmatched junction nucleotides: 10.

With regard to this clone: Different DNA sequences within this sample yield the same CDR3. CDR3 coding DNA: TGTGCCAGCAGTCGCTACGAGCAGTACTTC. This gives the protein CASSRYEQYF. The chain has TRBV28 and TRBJ2-7, with D hard to call. Germline loops: CDR1 MDHEN, CDR2 SYDVKM. The CDR3 consists of 10 residues. V was shortened by 5 bases and J by 3 bases, with 2 bases between the two germline ends.

This chain links TRBV6-5 with TRBJ2-5; no clear D. The CDR3 spans 14 residues. Germline lookup yields CDR1 MNHEY and CDR2 SVGAGI. Deletions cut 0 bases from V and 2 bases from J, with 7 bases between. The CDR3: CASSYSDGQETQYF. The CDR3 bases are TGTGCCAGCAGTTACTCCGACGGACAAGAGACCCAGTACTTC.

The chain links TRBV3-1 (or the pseudogene TRBV3-2) to TRBJ1-2; no definite D call. Germline lookup yields CDR1 LGHDT and CDR2 YNNKEL (reference sequence). CDR3 length: 15 amino acids. V was trimmed by 7 bases and J by 3 bases, leaving 18 bases between them. For the CDR3, the DNA is TGTGCCAGCACCCCCGGACTCTCAGAGGACTATGGCTACACCTTC. This translates into CASTPGLSEDYGYTF.

The V gene is TRBV7-6, the J gene TRBJ1-4; D not certain. CDR1 is SGHVS, CDR2 FNYEAQ, per germline. Trimming pared 5 bases from V and 0 bases from J, leaving 7 bases between. The CDR3 length is 14 residues. The CDR3: CASSPAPTNEKLFF. CDR3 DNA: TGTGCCAGCAGCCCCGCCCCAACTAATGAAAAACTGTTTTTT.

This clone was found once. The chain employs TRBV10-2 and TRBJ2-2, with 7 bases aligning to TRBD1. V lost 6 bases, J lost 7 bases, and 8 bases stayed unmatched. The germline V gene encodes CDR1 WSHSY and CDR2 SAAADI. This CDR3 comprises 14 residues. The CDR3, as DNA: TGCGCCAGCAGACGGACAGGAGGTGGCGGGGAGCTGTTTTTT. It translates to CASRRTGGGGELFF.

A word on this clone: This specimen includes other DNA sequences encoding the same CDR3. The chain employs TRBV5-1 and TRBJ1-3; 7 bases fit TRBD1. Germline assignment: CDR1 SGHRS and CDR2 YFSETQ. The CDR3 is 15 amino acids. The trim removed 0 bases at V and 7 bases at J, leaving 7 bases unmatched. The CDR3 loop is CASSLDRGLGNTIYF. CDR3 bases: TGCGCCAGCAGCTTGGACAGGGGACTGGGGAACACCATATATTTT.

The chain has TRBV3-1 (or the pseudogene TRBV3-2) and TRBJ1-6; D may be TRBD1 (6 bases). V lost 3 bases and J lost 4, with 28 bases in between. This CDR3 is built from 21 residues. CDR1 and CDR2 (germline): LGHDT, YNNKEL (reference sequence). CDR3 coding DNA: TGTGCCAGCAGCCAGGGTTGGAGGGGGACCCTTAAAGGAGGGTATAATTCACCCCTCCACTTT. It specifies CASSQGWRGTLKGGYNSPLHF.